These T cell receptor beta chains were read from a single sample in a study of OX40 agonist ivuxolimab in advanced cancers. Assay used: immunoSEQ multiplex PCR; TCRdb lists only in-frame clones, some missing. The table records about 91,000 clones, 87% of them present only once. Sequencing was performed on CD4+ or CD8+ T cells sorted from blood, taken in a trial of the OX40 agonist ivuxolimab. These receptors all come from an adult with an advanced solid tumor such as melanoma, head and neck, liver or kidney cancer. Both conserved end residues are part of each CDR3. Fields, in order: V gene, CDR3 length, D gene, clone size, J gene, CDR3 DNA, CDR3 protein. D genes are given only for firm matches. Clone size, where shown, is once, few, many, or a class for clones that have expanded.

>TRBV18|13|NA|NA|TRBJ1-2
TGTGCCAGCGCAGATTCAGGGAAGATTGGCTACACCTTC
CASADSGKIGYTF
>TRBV6-5|13|TRBD2|NA|TRBJ2-7
TGTGCCAGCAGTTACTCGCGGGGGGTGGAGCAGTACTTC
CASSYSRGVEQYF
>TRBV7-9|11|NA|few|TRBJ1-1
TGTGCCAGCTTATGGGAGGCTGAAGCTTTCTTT
CASLWEAEAFF
>TRBV5-1|13|NA|NA|TRBJ2-7
TGCGCCAGCAGCCCCGGGACAAACTACGAGCAGTACTTC
CASSPGTNYEQYF
>TRBV29-1|15|NA|NA|TRBJ2-1
TGCAGCGTTATCTGGGGGCAGGGGTGGATCAATGAGCAGTTCTTC
CSVIWGQGWINEQFF
>TRBV7-9|15|TRBD1|NA|TRBJ2-7
TGTGCCAGCAGCCATCGACCGGGACAGGGCAACGAGCAGTACTTC
CASSHRPGQGNEQYF
>TRBV9|13|NA|NA|TRBJ2-7
TGTGCCAGCAGCGTAATGGCGTGGGGTTTTGAGTACTTC
CASSVMAWGFEYF
>TRBV7-2|13|NA|NA|TRBJ1-5
TGTGCCAGCAGCTTTGATCTCAATCAGCCCCAGCATTTT
CASSFDLNQPQHF
>TRBV5-1|15|TRBD1|NA|TRBJ1-4
TGCGCCAGCACCCGGGTAGGACAGGGGAATGAAAAACTGTTTTTT
CASTRVGQGNEKLFF
>TRBV10-1|15|TRBD1|NA|TRBJ1-2
TGCGCCAGCAGAATGGGACAGGGGGCTAGCTATGGCTACACCTTC
CASRMGQGASYGYTF
>TRBV2|15|NA|NA|TRBJ1-6
TGTGCCAGCAGTGAAGAGGGGAGTATCCATTCACCCCTCCACTTT
CASSEEGSIHSPLHF
>TRBV4-3|18|TRBD2|NA|TRBJ2-2
TGCGCCAGCAGCCAAGATGGACTAGCGGGGGCGAACACCGGGGAGCTGTTTTTT
CASSQDGLAGANTGELFF
>TRBV6-5|15|NA|many|TRBJ1-1
TGTGCCAGCAGGTTCATGTCAGGGTCGGGGACTGAAGCTTTCTTT
CASRFMSGSGTEAFF
>TRBV29-1|13|TRBD1|NA|TRBJ2-7
TGCAGCGTGAACCGACAGGGCTCCTACGAGCAGTACTTC
CSVNRQGSYEQYF
>TRBV4-1|19|NA|NA|TRBJ1-4
TGCGCCAGCAGCCAAGATCGCCTTGGGACCGGCTTGGGGGGGGAAAAACTGTTTTTT
CASSQDRLGTGLGGEKLFF
>TRBV7-2|13|NA|NA|TRBJ2-5
TGTGCCAGCAGCTTAGAGGGTGGAGAGACCCAGTACTTC
CASSLEGGETQYF
>TRBV6-1|13|NA|once|TRBJ1-1
TGTGCCAGCACGAGGGTGAGGTTAGGTGAAGCTTTCTTT
CASTRVRLGEAFF
>TRBV5-1|17|NA|NA|TRBJ1-5
TGCGCCAGCAGCCCGGGTACATTGGGGCCAGGAGATCAGCCCCAGCATTTT
CASSPGTLGPGDQPQHF
>TRBV13|17|NA|NA|TRBJ2-7
TGTGCCAGCAGCGCCAGGGGGGTTCGGGGGTCCCCCTACGAGCAGTACTTC
CASSARGVRGSPYEQYF
>TRBV5-1|13|NA|NA|TRBJ2-2
TGCGCCAGCAGCTTGCAGGATACCGGGGAGCTGTTTTTT
CASSLQDTGELFF
>TRBV4-2|16|NA|few|TRBJ2-1
TGTGCCAGCAGCCAAGAGGAGGGCGCCTCGTACAATGAGCAGTTCTTC
CASSQEEGASYNEQFF
>TRBV9|16|NA|NA|TRBJ2-2
TGTGCCAGCAGCGTAGAAGGTTATTCAGGGACCGGGGAGCTGTTTTTT
CASSVEGYSGTGELFF
>TRBV19|14|NA|NA|TRBJ2-1
TGTGCCAGTACCGGATCGGCTTCCTACAATGAGCAGTTCTTC
CASTGSASYNEQFF
>TRBV19|16|TRBD1|NA|TRBJ2-2
TGTGCCAGTAGTATTTCGGGACAGACGAACACCGGGGAGCTGTTTTTT
CASSISGQTNTGELFF
>TRBV4-2|16|NA|NA|TRBJ2-1
TGTGCCAGCAGCCAAGTTGGGGGTAGCTCCTACAATGAGCAGTTCTTC
CASSQVGGSSYNEQFF
>TRBV19|14|NA|NA|TRBJ2-7
TGTGCCAGTAGTATAGAGGACGGACCCTACGAGCAGTACTTC
CASSIEDGPYEQYF
>TRBV19|14|NA|NA|TRBJ2-1
TGTGCCAGTACCAAGGGACTCTCCTACAATGAGCAGTTCTTC
CASTKGLSYNEQFF
>TRBV9|13|TRBD1|NA|TRBJ1-3
TGTGCCAGCAGCGTAGAAGGGGGCAACACCATATATTTT
CASSVEGGNTIYF
>TRBV11-3|14|NA|NA|TRBJ2-5
TGTGCCAGCAGCTCAGAACAGGGTCAAGAGACCCAGTACTTC
CASSSEQGQETQYF
>TRBV5-1|16|NA|NA|TRBJ2-5
TGCGCCAGCAGCTTGGAGCTAGTGGGGACACTACGGACCCAGTACTTC
CASSLELVGTLRTQYF
>TRBV2|14|NA|NA|TRBJ2-2
TGTGCCAGCATGGTCCGGGGCGCATCCGGGGAGCTGTTTTTT
CASMVRGASGELFF
>TRBV11-2|11|NA|NA|TRBJ2-7
TGTGCCAGCAGCTTAGATGATGTGCAGTACTTC
CASSLDDVQYF
>TRBV28|15|NA|NA|TRBJ1-5
TGTGCCAGCGCGCTGGGAGGAGTGAACAATCAGCCCCAGCATTTT
CASALGGVNNQPQHF
>TRBV12-5|16|NA|NA|TRBJ2-1
TGTGCTAGTGGTTTGGTAGTGGGGGCGTTATACAATGAGCAGTTCTTC
CASGLVVGALYNEQFF
>TRBV19|14|NA|NA|TRBJ1-4
TGTGCCAGTAGGTCTGGGAGGACTAATGAAAAACTGTTTTTT
CASRSGRTNEKLFF
>TRBV25-1|15|NA|NA|TRBJ1-4
TGTGCCAGCACCCCTGCCGGGGTAACTAATGAAAAACTGTTTTTT
CASTPAGVTNEKLFF